This is a list of T cell receptor beta chains from one sample in a study of OX40 agonist ivuxolimab in advanced cancers. Libraries were prepared by immunoSEQ multiplex PCR; TCRdb keeps only in-frame clonotypes and omits some of them. The sample consists of over 70,000 clones, approximately 91% of them appearing once. The specimen was CD4+ or CD8+ T cells sorted from blood, collected in a trial of the OX40 agonist ivuxolimab. Every receptor here comes from an adult with an advanced solid tumor such as melanoma, head and neck, liver or kidney cancer. CDR3s include the opening cysteine and the closing phenylalanine or tryptophan.

J gene: TRBJ2-5
CDR3 length: 14
V gene: TRBV6-1
CDR3 protein: CASTRDRGRETQYF

J gene: TRBJ2-1
CDR3 length: 15
V gene: TRBV12-5
CDR3 protein: CASGFGGLGGNEQFF

J gene: TRBJ2-2
CDR3 length: 16
V gene: TRBV15
CDR3 protein: CATSTGLAGVQGELFF

J gene: TRBJ2-7
CDR3 length: 14
V gene: TRBV18
CDR3 protein: CASSPPRGTYEQYF

J gene: TRBJ2-2
CDR3 length: 15
V gene: TRBV6-6
CDR3 protein: CASSLADPNTGELFF

J gene: TRBJ2-7
CDR3 length: 13
V gene: TRBV25-1
CDR3 protein: CASSGAGSYEQYF

J gene: TRBJ2-2
CDR3 length: 15
V gene: TRBV7-2
CDR3 protein: CASSLLSANTGELFF

J gene: TRBJ2-7
CDR3 length: 12
V gene: TRBV5-4
CDR3 protein: CASSDGPYEQYF

J gene: TRBJ2-2
CDR3 length: 15
V gene: TRBV6-5
CDR3 protein: CASSLDRVLTGELFF

J gene: TRBJ2-3
CDR3 length: 16
V gene: TRBV15
CDR3 protein: CATSRGGTSDLDTQYF

J gene: TRBJ2-7
CDR3 length: 14
V gene: TRBV4-3
CDR3 protein: CASSPRDGGYEQYF

J gene: TRBJ1-2
CDR3 length: 14
V gene: TRBV6-5
CDR3 protein: CASSYSRGIYGYTF

J gene: TRBJ1-1
CDR3 length: 13
V gene: TRBV15
CDR3 protein: CATSSDHNTEAFF

J gene: TRBJ1-2
CDR3 length: 14
V gene: TRBV28
CDR3 protein: CATFTSGTDYGYTF

J gene: TRBJ2-3
CDR3 length: 15
V gene: TRBV28
CDR3 protein: CASRLGLAPTDTQYF

J gene: TRBJ2-3
CDR3 length: 14
V gene: TRBV2
CDR3 protein: CASRGQGPTDTQYF

J gene: TRBJ2-3
CDR3 length: 10
V gene: TRBV20-1
CDR3 protein: CSAVAYTQYF

J gene: TRBJ1-1
CDR3 length: 14
V gene: TRBV5-1
CDR3 protein: CASSLFLENTEAFF

J gene: TRBJ2-7
CDR3 length: 13
V gene: TRBV30
CDR3 protein: CAWRTGRPYEQYF

J gene: TRBJ2-5
CDR3 length: 16
V gene: TRBV5-1
CDR3 protein: CASSSLNAGGRETQYF

J gene: TRBJ2-1
CDR3 length: 16
V gene: TRBV19
CDR3 protein: CASSLRGGSSYNEQFF

J gene: TRBJ2-5
CDR3 length: 15
V gene: TRBV7-8
CDR3 protein: CASRVAGGIRETQYF

J gene: TRBJ2-5
CDR3 length: 12
V gene: TRBV18
CDR3 protein: CASSPPWETQYF

J gene: TRBJ2-1
CDR3 length: 13
V gene: TRBV28
CDR3 protein: CASRGAGYNEQFF

J gene: TRBJ1-1
CDR3 length: 13
V gene: TRBV19
CDR3 protein: CASRLSGSTEAFF

J gene: TRBJ2-7
CDR3 length: 14
V gene: TRBV14
CDR3 protein: CASSHRTGLNEQYF

J gene: TRBJ2-2
CDR3 length: 14
V gene: TRBV2
CDR3 protein: CASSSGTASGELFF

J gene: TRBJ1-5
CDR3 length: 15
V gene: TRBV28
CDR3 protein: CATTGSGAGNQPQHF

J gene: TRBJ2-7
CDR3 length: 18
V gene: TRBV7-2
CDR3 protein: CASSLVSGGSGRLGEQYF

J gene: TRBJ2-7
CDR3 length: 14
V gene: TRBV5-1
CDR3 protein: CASSLGQGAREQYF